The clone carrying this T cell receptor beta chain was seen at least ten times. One entry per CDR3 protein results from TCRdb running MiXCR on the reads. The repertoire holds roughly 230,000 distinct CDR3 sequences, with 20% to 25% as singletons. CDR3 length: 15 residues. Germline V gene data show CDR1 as SGHTA and CDR2 as FQGTGA. V was shortened by 8 bases and J by 2 bases, with 16 bases between the two germline ends. The record originates from a study of T cell repertoires in cytomegalovirus infection. Study in general: In public TCR beta signatures, there were indications of both CMV infection and matching HLA type.

The clonotype was recovered from a human donor in good health (CMV status not recorded). Some clones in this sample may be carry-over from other donors' samples. The V gene is TRBV7-3, the J gene TRBJ2-4, with D possibly matching TRBD1 (5 bases). Sequencing was carried out using CD8+ T cells from PBMCs. The CDR3 loop reads CASGRQGLPKNIQYF. Written as DNA, the CDR3 is TGTGCCAGCGGCAGGCAGGGTTTGCCCAAAAACATTCAGTACTTC. The complete variable domain, with remaining parts taken from reference TRBV7-3 and TRBJ2-4, reads GAGVSQTPSNKVTEKGKYVELRCDPISGHTALYWYRQSLGQGPEFLIYFQGTGAADDSGLPNDRFFAVRPEGSVSTLKIQRTERGDSAVYLCASGRQGLPKNIQYFGAGTRLSVL.